A selection of T cell receptor beta chains follows, all from one sample in a study of cytomegalovirus exposure and HLA in healthy donors. Clones were read by immunoSEQ multiplex PCR, and TCRdb kept only the in-frame ones, dropping some. The sample yields 150,000 to 200,000 clones, 80% seen once. The sequencing input was PBMCs. The receptor set was obtained from a male donor in good health and CMV-seropositive. CDR3s include the opening cysteine and the closing phenylalanine or tryptophan. Fields, in order: clone size, D gene, J gene, V gene, CDR3 DNA, CDR3 protein. A D gene is named only where the DNA matches it firmly. The size field is filled for only some rows; it gives once, few, many or a size class.

>once|NA|TRBJ2-1|TRBV7-9
TGTTCCAGCAGCTTAGCGCGGGGAGAGCAGTTCTTC
CSSSLARGEQFF
>NA|NA|TRBJ1-4|TRBV2
TGTGCCAGCAGTGAACGGGGGAATAATGAAAAACTGTTTTTT
CASSERGNNEKLFF
>few|TRBD1|TRBJ1-3|TRBV11-2
TGTGCCAGCAGCCGGACAGGGCGCCCGAGCTCTGGAAACACCATATATTTT
CASSRTGRPSSGNTIYF
>NA|TRBD2|TRBJ2-1|TRBV4-1
TGCGCCAGCAGCCCGGGACTAGCGGCAAGAACCCTCTACAATGAGCAGTTCTTC
CASSPGLAARTLYNEQFF
>NA|NA|TRBJ1-4|TRBV7-6
TGTGCCAGCAGCCCTCCTGGGGCAGCAACTAATGAAAAACTGTTTTTT
CASSPPGAATNEKLFF
>few|TRBD1|TRBJ2-6|TRBV11-3
TGTGCCAGCAGCTTAGGGACAGGTAACGTCCTGACTTTC
CASSLGTGNVLTF
>NA|NA|TRBJ1-1|TRBV19
TGTGCCAGTAGTATCGGCACTGAAGCTTTCTTT
CASSIGTEAFF
>few|TRBD1|TRBJ2-1|TRBV6-4
TGTGCCAGCAGTGAAGAGACAGGGGCGGATGAGCAGTTCTTC
CASSEETGADEQFF
>NA|TRBD2|TRBJ2-2|TRBV7-2
TGTGCCAGCAGCTCGGGACTAGCGGGCACCGGGGAGCTGTTTTTT
CASSSGLAGTGELFF
>NA|TRBD1|TRBJ1-2|TRBV4-2
TGTGCCAGCAGTGACAGGGGGGACTATGGCTACACCTTC
CASSDRGDYGYTF
>NA|TRBD2|TRBJ2-7|TRBV6-6
TGTGCCAGCAGCCCCGGGACTAGCGCCCTGTACGAGCAGTACTTC
CASSPGTSALYEQYF
>NA|TRBD1|TRBJ1-5|TRBV28
TGTGCCAGCACTACAGGGGGGGGCGAAGGCAATCAGCCCCAGCATTTT
CASTTGGGEGNQPQHF
>NA|TRBD1|TRBJ1-5|TRBV30
TGTGCCTGGAGTCACGGGACAGGGCTTGGGGATCAGCCCCAGCATTTT
CAWSHGTGLGDQPQHF
>NA|NA|TRBJ2-3|TRBV4-3
TGCGCCAGCAGCCAAGAAGGGTCGGGAATTACAGATACGCAGTATTTT
CASSQEGSGITDTQYF
>few|NA|TRBJ1-5|TRBV28
TGTGCCAGCAGTTTATTCTCCGGGGTTTATAGCAATCAGCCCCAGCATTTT
CASSLFSGVYSNQPQHF
>NA|NA|TRBJ1-1|TRBV6-5
TGTGCCAGCACGGCAGGTGACACTGAAGCTTTCTTT
CASTAGDTEAFF
>NA|NA|TRBJ1-2|TRBV11-2
TGTGCCAGCAGCTCCCCGGGGGGGGATGGCTACACCTTC
CASSSPGGDGYTF
>few|NA|TRBJ2-5|TRBV7-3
TGTGCCAGCAGCTTATCAGGGGAAGTGACCCAGTACTTC
CASSLSGEVTQYF
>NA|NA|TRBJ2-1|TRBV11-2
TGTGCCAGCAGCTCTATCCCAATTACCTACAATGAGCAGTTCTTC
CASSSIPITYNEQFF
>NA|NA|TRBJ1-6|TRBV7-9
TGTGCCAGCAGCTTAGATTGGGAGAAGGGTTCACCCCTCCACTTT
CASSLDWEKGSPLHF
>NA|TRBD2|TRBJ2-7|TRBV4-2
TGTGCCAGCAGCCGTGGGACTAGCGGGAGTGGGACTAATGAGCAGTACTTC
CASSRGTSGSGTNEQYF
>NA|TRBD1|TRBJ1-2|TRBV19
TGTGCCAGTAGTATCTTTAGCGATAACAGGGGGGACACCTTC
CASSIFSDNRGDTF
>few|TRBD2|TRBJ2-7|TRBV14
TGTGCCAGCAGCCAGGGACTAGCGGGACCCTACGAGCAGTACTTC
CASSQGLAGPYEQYF
>NA|TRBD1|TRBJ1-2|TRBV5-8
TGTGCCAGCTTCCAGACAGGGTCTAACTATGGCTACACCTTC
CASFQTGSNYGYTF
>NA|TRBD1|TRBJ1-1|TRBV6-1
TGTGCCAGCAGTGGATCCTCGACAGGGAGGACTGAAGCTTTCTTT
CASSGSSTGRTEAFF
>NA|TRBD1|TRBJ2-5|TRBV5-1
TGCGCCAGCAGCCCTAGGACAGGGGGAGAGCAGTACTTC
CASSPRTGGEQYF
>NA|NA|TRBJ1-2|TRBV6-5
TGTGCCAGCAGTGGATTACGGGCGGGCGACTATGGCTACACCTTC
CASSGLRAGDYGYTF
>NA|NA|TRBJ2-7|TRBV28
TGTGCCAGCAGTGGTTACTCGTCCTACGAGCAGTACTTC
CASSGYSSYEQYF
>NA|NA|TRBJ2-7|TRBV7-9
TGTGCCAGCAGCCCCAACCCAGGCTACGAGCAGTACTTC
CASSPNPGYEQYF
>NA|TRBD1|TRBJ1-5|TRBV6-5
TGTGCCAGCAGTTTTGGGACAGGGGGCACTCAGCCCCAGCATTTT
CASSFGTGGTQPQHF
>NA|TRBD2|TRBJ2-7|TRBV6-5
TGTGCCAGCAGTCCCTCTTACGGGGGGGAATACGAGCAGTACTTC
CASSPSYGGEYEQYF
>NA|NA|TRBJ2-2|TRBV7-8
TGTGCCAGCAGCCCGTGGAGCACCGGGGAGCTGTTTTTT
CASSPWSTGELFF
>NA|TRBD1|TRBJ2-4|TRBV5-4
TGTGCCAGCAGCCCCACTTCCGGGACAGGTGGACCTGCGGCCAAAAACATTCAGTACTTC
CASSPTSGTGGPAAKNIQYF
>NA|TRBD2|TRBJ2-3|TRBV10-3
TGTGCCATCACTCCGACTAGCGGGAGGACAGATACGCAGTATTTT
CAITPTSGRTDTQYF
>NA|TRBD2|TRBJ2-1|TRBV28
TGTGCCAGCAGTACCGGACTAGCGGGAGCGGGTCTCTACAATGAGCAGTTCTTC
CASSTGLAGAGLYNEQFF
>NA|TRBD2|TRBJ2-1|TRBV6-6
TGTGCCAGCAGTATTAGCGGGAGGGCCGGGAATGAGCAGTTCTTC
CASSISGRAGNEQFF